This TCR beta chain was documented in a study of blood T cell repertoires in COVID-19. Profiling relied on immunoSEQ multiplex PCR, and the TCRdb table lists in-frame clones only, not all of them. Seen here are about 70,000 clones, 80% observed once, and the top ten hold 18%. The V gene's germline CDR1 is SQVTM and CDR2 ANQGSEA. Trimming cost V 3 bases and J 2 bases, with 7 bases left between them. The CDR3 totals 12 residues. The sequenced sample was peripheral blood. The chain carries TRBV29-1 and TRBJ1-2, with D unresolved. The sequence was obtained from a man aged 65 to 79 who had recovered from COVID-19. The CDR3 bases are TGCAGCGTTGACCCAGGAAACTATGGCTACACCTTC. This translates into CSVDPGNYGYTF.